This T cell receptor beta chain was identified in a study of T cell responses to AZD1222 COVID-19 vaccine. Profiling relied on immunoSEQ multiplex PCR, and the TCRdb table lists in-frame clones only, not all of them. The sample includes about 96,000 clones, around nine tenths seen only once; the top ten take around 5.5%. Germline V lookup: CDR1 MDHEN, CDR2 SYDVKM. There are 13 residues in the CDR3. The ends were cut back, 2 bases at V and 9 bases at J, with 8 bases in the middle. This clone was recorded once. The sequence came from an adult in good health. The sample was peripheral blood, taken on day 0 of MenACWY control vaccination. This sequence joins TRBV28 and TRBJ1-6; no firm D call. The CDR3 nucleotides are TGTGCCAGCAGTTTAATAGAAAGTTCACCCCTCCACTTT. Translation: CASSLIESSPLHF.